This T cell receptor (beta chain) was profiled in a study of cytotoxic CD8 clonotypes in ibrutinib-treated CLL. Trimming removed 2 bases from V and 4 bases from J, with 3 bases in between. Germline V gene lookup returns CDR1 SEHNR and CDR2 FQNEAQ (reference sequence). CDR3 length equals 12 residues. The protocol was immunoSEQ multiplex PCR, while the TCRdb copy is restricted to in-frame clones and leaves out a portion. The data contain about 69,000 clones, approximately 80% of them singletons. The source was PBMCs, collected at disease progression, from a patient treated with ibrutinib. This receptor was obtained from a human donor with chronic lymphocytic leukemia. The chain joins TRBV7-9 to TRBJ1-3; D is unresolved. In DNA, the CDR3 is TGTGCCAGCAGCTTATCCGGAAACACCATATATTTT. Amino acids: CASSLSGNTIYF.